These 3 T cell receptor beta chains were sequenced from one sample in a study of control samples from healthy donors and cancer patients. Sequencing was performed with immunoSEQ multiplex PCR; in TCRdb, only in-frame clones are kept and a portion is missing. The sample yields around 81,000 clones, 85% to 95% seen once. The sequenced sample was blood. These receptors all stem from a woman aged 30 to 39 in good health.

The chain is built from TRBV19 and TRBJ2-2, with D unresolved. CDR1 LNHDA and CDR2 SQIVND come from the germline V gene (reference sequence). The CDR3 sequence is 14 residues long. Trimming removed 5 bases from V and 0 bases from J, with 7 bases in between. The CDR3 DNA reads as TGTGCCAGTAGTCGTGGTACGAACACCGGGGAGCTGTTTTTT. This sequence encodes CASSRGTNTGELFF.

The CDR3 bases are TGTGCCACCAGTGTCCAGGGGGCTAGCGGGAGGAATGAGCAGTTCTTC. It is translated as CATSVQGASGRNEQFF. The V and J genes are TRBV24-1 and TRBJ2-1, with 11 bases identical to TRBD2. With 5 bases clipped from V and 7 bases from J, the junction kept 9 bases outside the gene matches. This CDR3 contains 16 residues. Germline values: CDR1 KGHDR, CDR2 SFDVKD.

The V and J genes are TRBV5-1 and TRBJ2-3; D not certain. Germline lookup yields CDR1 SGHRS and CDR2 YFSETQ. The CDR3 extends over 11 amino acids. V was shortened by 3 bases and J by 5 bases, with 4 bases between the two germline ends. CDR3 region: CASSSGDTQYF. The CDR3 bases are TGCGCCAGCAGCTCCGGAGATACGCAGTATTTT.